This entry describes one T cell receptor beta chain. The target antigen is unknown. RNA was isolated and reverse transcribed to cDNA, the sequencing template. Method: immunoSEQ multiplex PCR; TCRdb's copy keeps in-frame clones and lacks some. The table records fewer than 250,000 clones, 60% to 70% of them present only once. The treatment was: oral pan-JAK inhibitor, 5-10 mg twice daily. The data stem from a study of CD8+ T cells in alopecia areata. Study results and limitations: Clonality was higher in lesional than normal scalp, especially in alopecia totalis/universalis.

Germline V gene data show CDR1 as LNHDA and CDR2 as SQIVND (reference sequence). Trimming cost V 5 bases and J 12 bases, with 23 bases left between them. The CDR3 spans 15 residues. The chain combines TRBV19 with TRBJ1-5, with a possible D match to TRBD1 (6 bases). This sequence was found in a human donor with alopecia areata. This sample comprised CD4+ T cells sorted from blood, obtained at week 4, from a patient treated with tofacitinib. Here the CDR3 reads CASSPGQIVRSHQHF. CDR3 DNA: TGTGCCAGTAGTCCCGGACAGATCGTCCGGTCGCACCAGCATTTT.